This T cell receptor (beta chain) appears in the sequencing data of a study of cytomegalovirus exposure and HLA in healthy donors. Study conclusions and caveats: TCR beta chains associated with HLA were, in a later analysis, more clonally expanded than equally common others. In a later analysis, several top co-occurrence clusters appeared linked to parvovirus B19, influenza, CMV and Epstein-Barr virus.

The PCR made use of 60 Vbeta and 13 Jbeta primers. How the authors handled the data: A later analysis counted around 80 million unique TCR beta chains, some 11 million shared. Clones were sequenced by immunoSEQ multiplex PCR, and TCRdb holds only the in-frame ones, with some missing. V and J calls and clone size come straight from that table; D and trimming were deduced from the DNA. This sample has about 140,000 clones, with approximately 82% found just once. Losses at the gene ends were 3 bases for V and 1 base for J; bases not matched to a gene: 7. This CDR3 has 15 residues. Germline-derived CDR1 and CDR2 are SQVTM and ANQGSEA. Details on this clone: Its antigen remains unknown.

This TCR was sampled from a man in his late teens or twenties in good health and CMV-seropositive. Sequenced input: PBMCs. The rearrangement uses TRBV29-1 and TRBJ2-3; 7 nucleotides agree with TRBD2. Written as DNA, the CDR3 is TGCAGCGTTGATTCGGCGGGAGCACGCACAGATACGCAGTATTTT. Its translation: CSVDSAGARTDTQYF.